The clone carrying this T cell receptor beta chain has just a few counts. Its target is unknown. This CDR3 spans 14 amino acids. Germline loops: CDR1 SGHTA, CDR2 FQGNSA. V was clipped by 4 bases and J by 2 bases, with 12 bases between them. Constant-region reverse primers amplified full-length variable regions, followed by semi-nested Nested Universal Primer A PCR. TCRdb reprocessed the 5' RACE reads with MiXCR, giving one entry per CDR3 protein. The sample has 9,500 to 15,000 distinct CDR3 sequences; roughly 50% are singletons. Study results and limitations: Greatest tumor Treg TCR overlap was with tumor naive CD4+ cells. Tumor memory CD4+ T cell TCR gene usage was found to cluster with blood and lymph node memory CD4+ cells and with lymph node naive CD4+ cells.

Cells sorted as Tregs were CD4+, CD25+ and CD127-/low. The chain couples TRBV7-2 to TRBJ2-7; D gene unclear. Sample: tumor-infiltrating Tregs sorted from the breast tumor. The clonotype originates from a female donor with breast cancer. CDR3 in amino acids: CASSSRLEPYEQYF. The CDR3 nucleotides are TGTGCCAGCAGCTCGCGACTTGAACCCTACGAGCAGTACTTC. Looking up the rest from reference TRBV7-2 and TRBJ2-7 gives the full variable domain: GAGVSQSPSNKVTEKGKDVELRCDPISGHTALYWYRQSLGQGLEFLIYFQGNSAPDKSGLPSDRFSAERTGGSVSTLTIQRTQQEDSAVYLCASSSRLEPYEQYFGPGTRLTVT.